A single sample is the source of the 16 T cell receptor beta chains below, sequenced in a study of CD8+CD57+ T cells in acquired aplastic anemia. It was patients with CD8+CD57+ cell expansion by flow cytometry who were chosen for sequencing. Genomic DNA constituted the template upon which TCR beta VDJ and CDR3 profiling was performed. TCRdb ran MiXCR on the reads and lists one entry per CDR3 protein. This sample has under 150,000 distinct CDR3 sequences, with nearly 40% found just once. Sequenced input: sorted CD4+, CD8+, or CD8+CD57+ T cells (not recorded which) from PBMCs. These receptors originate from a human donor with aplastic anemia.

The genes are TRBV30 and TRBJ1-1; D uncertain. This CDR3 region has 10 residues. Trimming shortened V by 5 bases and J by 11 bases, and 12 bases separated the two germline ends. Germline CDR1 is GTSNPN and CDR2 is SVGIG (reference sequence). CDR3 bases: TGTGCCTGGGGTGGGCAGGTGGCTTTCTTT. It encodes CAWGGQVAFF.

This clonotype was counted ten times or more. The J gene is TRBJ2-3, the V gene TRBV9; 7 positions match TRBD2. The V gene's germline CDR1 is SGDLS and CDR2 YYNGEE. The CDR3 is 16 residues long. Trimming cost V 0 bases and J 0 bases; bases outside gene matches: 4. The chain's CDR3 is CASSVAGSGSTDTQYF. The CDR3 DNA is TGTGCCAGCAGCGTAGCTGGTAGCGGGAGCACAGATACGCAGTATTTT.

This clonotype has a count of ten or more. The chain combines TRBV6-5 with TRBJ1-6, with TRBD1 matching over 8 bases. Germline lookup yields CDR1 MNHEY and CDR2 SVGAGI. The CDR3 sequence is 16 residues long. The J segment lost 8 bases and the V segment lost 2 bases, leaving 8 bases of the junction unmatched. CDR3 protein: CASSYLRTGRYSPLHF. The DNA of the CDR3 is TGTGCCAGCAGTTACCTTAGGACAGGGCGTTATTCACCCCTCCACTTT.

This clonotype has ten or more counts. The chain has TRBV4-1 and TRBJ2-7; no firm D call. CDR1 and CDR2 (germline): MGHRA, YSYEKL. V was clipped by 4 bases and J by 0 bases, with 13 bases between them. The CDR3 is 15 residues long. The CDR3 loop is CASSRSTSSSYEQYV. CDR3 nucleotides: TGCGCCAGCAGCCGGTCAACCTCCAGCTCCTACGAGCAGTACGTC.

The genes are TRBV10-1 and TRBJ1-1, with 8 bases identical to TRBD1. The CDR3 spans 16 residues. The V gene's germline CDR1 is WNHNN and CDR2 SYGVQD (reference sequence). V lost 7 bases, J lost 2 bases, and 12 bases stayed unmatched. CDR3 region: CASNPGQGFRNTEAFF. CDR3 DNA sequence: TGCGCCAGCAATCCAGGACAGGGTTTTCGAAACACTGAAGCTTTCTTT.

This clonotype was seen a few times. The genes are TRBV7-3 and TRBJ1-6, with D tentatively TRBD1 (6 bases). The germline V and J ends were trimmed by 2 bases and 10 bases, with 15 bases remaining between them. CDR3 length: 15 residues. CDR1 and CDR2 from the germline V gene are SGHTA and FQGTGA. CDR3 in DNA: TGTGCCAGCAGCTTAGGGGCAGGGGTCATCTCACCCCTCCACTTT. This translates into CASSLGAGVISPLHF.

This clonotype came up many times. The chain recombines TRBV20-1 with TRBJ1-1, with 10 nucleotides matching TRBD1. Per the germline V gene, CDR1 is DFQATT and CDR2 is SNEGSKA (reference sequence). This CDR3 is built from 19 residues. CDR3 coding DNA: TGCAGCGCCCACCTGATAAAGCGCCGTAGCGACAGGGGGCTGAGTGAAGCTTTCTTT. The encoded protein is CSAHLIKRRSDRGLSEAFF.

This clonotype was seen once. This sequence joins TRBV12-3 or TRBV12-4 and TRBJ2-7; tentatively, D is TRBD2 (5 bases). The CDR3 is made up of 13 amino acids. The V end lost 2 bases, the J end lost 9 bases, and 14 bases lay between the germline ends. The CDR3 reads CASSLPSRLVQYF. The CDR3 DNA follows: TGTGCCAGCAGTTTACCTAGCCGGTTGGTGCAGTACTTC.

This clonotype was picked up many times. The chain employs TRBV2 and TRBJ2-3; D gene uncertain. Trimming removed 5 bases from V and 6 bases from J, with 12 bases in between. The CDR3 sequence is 13 residues long. From germline, CDR1 is SNHLY and CDR2 FYNNEI. The CDR3 sequence: CASSPRPPDTQYF. The CDR3 coding sequence is TGTGCCAGCAGTCCCCGGCCCCCGGATACGCAGTATTTT.

The gene calls are TRBV6-1 and TRBJ1-3, with D possibly matching TRBD1 (6 bases). Between the trimmed V and J ends, which lost 0 bases and 10 bases, there was a span of 13 bases. This CDR3 has 14 amino acids. Germline CDR1 and CDR2: MNHNS and SASEGT. Written as DNA, the CDR3 is TGTGCCAGCAGTGAAGCGCCGATGAGGGGGACCATATATTTT. Amino acids: CASSEAPMRGTIYF.

This chain uses TRBV2 with TRBJ1-1; D is possibly TRBD1 (6 bases). From germline, CDR1 is SNHLY and CDR2 FYNNEI. The CDR3 contains 11 residues. The germline V and J ends were trimmed by 6 bases and 9 bases, with 11 bases remaining between them. CDR3 amino acids: CASRRGTQAFF. The CDR3 DNA is TGTGCCAGCAGGAGGGGGACACAAGCTTTCTTT.

The table lists this clonotype with a few counts. This sequence joins TRBV2 and TRBJ2-1; D perhaps matches TRBD2 (5 bases). The ends were cut back, 4 bases at V and 0 bases at J, with 10 bases in the middle. The CDR3 spans 15 residues. Germline V CDR1 and CDR2: SNHLY, FYNNEI. CDR3 amino acids: CASSGTSSSYNEQFF. In DNA, the CDR3 is TGTGCCAGCAGTGGTACTAGTTCCTCCTACAATGAGCAGTTCTTC.

This sequence joins TRBV15 and TRBJ2-7, with 12 bases that match TRBD1. The germline V gene encodes CDR1 LNHNV and CDR2 YYDKDF (reference sequence). J lost 4 bases, V lost 5 bases, and 9 bases had no gene match. The CDR3 has 16 residues. CDR3 protein: CATSGTGGPLGYEQYF. Here the CDR3 DNA reads TGTGCCACCAGCGGGACAGGGGGCCCGCTGGGGTACGAGCAGTACTTC.

The chain links TRBV19 to TRBJ1-1; D perhaps matches TRBD1 (5 bases). V dropped 9 bases and J dropped 10 bases, with 18 bases sitting between them. The CDR3 is made up of 12 amino acids. From germline, CDR1 is LNHDA and CDR2 SQIVND (reference sequence). The CDR3 here is CARLTDGQLAFF. The CDR3 DNA follows: TGTGCCAGACTTACCGACGGACAACTAGCTTTCTTT.

A few counts support this clonotype. The J gene is TRBJ2-5, the V gene TRBV15; TRBD1 or TRBD2 may be the D gene (6 bases each). Germline V gene sequence: CDR1 LNHNV, CDR2 YYDKDF (reference sequence). V lost 1 base and J 5 bases, leaving 14 bases between the germline ends. CDR3 length: 15 amino acids. CDR3 in amino acids: CATSRGSGADETQYF. The CDR3 DNA reads as TGTGCCACCAGCAGAGGATCGGGGGCCGATGAGACCCAGTACTTC.

This clonotype was observed many times. This rearrangement joins TRBV29-1 to TRBJ2-1; D is perhaps TRBD2 (7 bases). The CDR3 is 14 amino acids. CDR1 and CDR2 (germline): SQVTM, ANQGSEA. Trimming removed 4 bases at V and 5 bases at J, with 15 bases between. The CDR3 loop reads CSVGAGAPNNEQFF. CDR3 coding DNA: TGCAGCGTTGGGGCGGGGGCCCCTAACAATGAGCAGTTCTTC.